This entry features one T cell receptor beta chain sequence. The junction departs from germline at one end; a sequencing error may be responsible. The CDR3 sequence is 14 residues long. Germline V lookup: CDR1 SGDLS, CDR2 YYNGEE. The sample is drawn from a study of blood T cells in healthy people across ages. Alongside a J-beta primer mix, a sample-barcoded 5' primer served in a second PCR lasting about 7 to 12 cycles. From the 5' RACE reads, TCRdb called clonotypes with MiXCR, one entry per CDR3 protein. The sample yields 800,000 to 950,000 distinct CDR3 sequences, about 34% seen once. The chain joins TRBV9 to TRBJ2-3; TRBD2 agrees at 7 bases. The source of this sequence is a man aged 18 to 35 in good health. The sequencing sample was made of blood. CDR3 in DNA: TGTGCCTGCAGCGTAGGCGGGGGAACAGATACGCAGTATTTT. Translated, it gives CACSVGGGTDTQYF.